This paragraph reports one TCR beta chain. It has no known antigen specificity. No qualities accompany the bases; no much larger clone lies one base away. Spanning cysteine to phenylalanine, the CDR3 consists of 16 amino acids. The read is trimmed to its CDR3 DNA, 48 bases read in frame from base 1. Reading the germline V gene gives CDR1 MGHRA and CDR2 YSYEKL. The junction shows trimming of 4 bases on V and 4 bases on J, and the gene matches do not reach 10 bases of it. The sample originates from a study of T cells in localized non-small cell lung cancer (dated by TCRdb to the early 2020s). About the study as a whole: Comparing tumors with uninvolved tumor-adjacent lungs, the study looked at the T cell repertoires of approximately 240 patients with early-stage NSCLC. Of the NSCLC patients, roughly 130 were male and around 99 were female, and the mean age was approximately 66 years. The cohort was made up of hundreds of treatment-naive NSCLC patients whose localized lung tumors had been resected. General conclusions and limits of the study: Because multi-region tumor sequencing was not done, intratumor heterogeneity could not be ruled out. Because the study design was exploratory, TCR variables were selected using unadjusted p-values without false-discovery rate correction. Longer overall survival was associated with higher blood T cell density, whereas shorter survival was associated with higher adjacent-lung clonality. The highest T cell clonality was observed in uninvolved tumor-adjacent lung, where clonality exceeded that of tumor, suggesting that antigenic responses were more focused in uninvolved tumor-adjacent lung. A median of 57 of the top 100 tumor clones turned up in the paired uninvolved adjacent lung, and under 30 of those clones also ranked among the top 100 of that same adjacent lung.

At diagnosis, tumor, uninvolved tumor-adjacent lung and peripheral blood were collected and then preserved as a mix of FFPE and fresh-frozen material. For TCR repertoire profiling, blood samples were analyzed in the form of peripheral blood mononuclear cells. TCR beta CDR3 regions were sequenced from DNA using the immunoSEQ Assay. On the study's bioinformatics: To compute T cell density, TCR beta template counts were normalized to usable DNA, which was estimated by amplifying housekeeping genes. Richness was estimated using the preseqR package, with extrapolation to 400,000 templates for PBMC samples and to 120,000 templates for tissue samples. Clonality was defined by subtracting Pielou's evenness from one. Differential abundance testing on productive amino-acid clonotypes, with a minimum total count of 5 and an alpha of 0.1, was used to identify tissue-enriched TCRs. Repertoire overlap between compartments was quantified with the Jaccard Index and Morisita Overlap Index. GLIPH grouped TCR beta CDR3s together with public tetramer-defined viral CDR3s, and a viral motif had to include at least three viral sequences and show V-gene enrichment. The table was pulled from immuneACCESS by TCRdb, which kept in-frame rearrangements only. Such tables lose some clones; where checked, under half of the loss comes from unresolved V genes, and the rest has no known cause. For V, J and clone size, that table is used; D and trimming come from the DNA. The sample contains around 31,000 clones, 80% to 90% of them found a single time. The leading ten clones occupy 10% of the sample.

The rearrangement combines TRBV4-1 with TRBJ2-1; 7 bases in the middle match TRBD2. The sequences come from peripheral blood, collected before any cancer treatment. The TCR originated in a woman aged 40-75 years with stage I lung adenocarcinoma. The nucleotides are TGCGCCAGCAGCCCTAGGGGCGGGAGACAGTACAATGAGCAGTTCTTC. It translates as CASSPRGGRQYNEQFF.